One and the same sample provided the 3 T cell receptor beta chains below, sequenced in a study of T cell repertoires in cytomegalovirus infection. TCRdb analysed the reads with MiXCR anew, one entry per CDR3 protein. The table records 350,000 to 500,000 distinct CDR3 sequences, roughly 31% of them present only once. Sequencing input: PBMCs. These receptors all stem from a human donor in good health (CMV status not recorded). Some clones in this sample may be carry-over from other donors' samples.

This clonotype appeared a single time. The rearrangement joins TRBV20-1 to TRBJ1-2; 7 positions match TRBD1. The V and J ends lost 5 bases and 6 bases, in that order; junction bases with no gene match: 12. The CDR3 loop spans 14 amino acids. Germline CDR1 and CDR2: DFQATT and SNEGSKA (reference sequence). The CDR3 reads CSAYDDRDLDGYTF. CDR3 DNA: TGCAGTGCTTACGATGACAGGGACCTGGATGGCTACACCTTC.

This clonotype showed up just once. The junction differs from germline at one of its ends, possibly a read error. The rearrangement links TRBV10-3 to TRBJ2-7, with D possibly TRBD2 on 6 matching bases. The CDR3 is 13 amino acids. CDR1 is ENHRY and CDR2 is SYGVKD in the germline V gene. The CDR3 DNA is TGTGCCATCAGGGGAGGCGAATCCTACGAGCATTACTTC. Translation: CAIRGGESYEHYF.

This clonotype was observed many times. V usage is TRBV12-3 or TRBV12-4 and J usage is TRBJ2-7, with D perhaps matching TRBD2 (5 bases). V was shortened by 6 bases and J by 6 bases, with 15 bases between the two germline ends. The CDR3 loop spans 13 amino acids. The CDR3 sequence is CASSLGSLSEQYF. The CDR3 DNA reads TGTGCCAGCAGCCTAGGGAGCTTAAGCGAGCAGTACTTC.